These 32 T cell receptor beta chains came from one sample sequenced in a study of blood T cell repertoires in COVID-19. Clones were read by immunoSEQ multiplex PCR, and TCRdb kept only the in-frame ones, dropping some. The sample includes fewer than 250,000 clones, approximately 91% of them seen just once. Source material: peripheral blood. All receptors come from a woman in her sixties or seventies with acute or convalescent COVID-19.

The chain is built from TRBV7-9 and TRBJ2-2; D possibly corresponds to TRBD1 (7 bases). V lost 4 bases and J 3 bases, leaving 12 bases between the germline ends. Germline loops: CDR1 SEHNR, CDR2 FQNEAQ (reference sequence). The CDR3 length is 15 residues. The CDR3 nucleotides are TGTGCCAGCAGCTACCAGGGGGGCTACACCGGGGAGCTGTTTTTT. Translated, it gives CASSYQGGYTGELFF. The entire variable domain, with the rest obtained from reference TRBV7-9 and TRBJ2-2, is as follows: DTGVSQNPRHKITKRGQNVTFRCDPISEHNRLYWYRQTLGQGPEFLTYFQNEAQLEKSRLLSDRFSAERPKGSFSTLEIQRTEQGDSAMYLCASSYQGGYTGELFFGEGSRLTVL.

V is TRBV2 and J is TRBJ1-3; the D is unclear. V lost 2 bases and J 2 bases, leaving 4 bases between the germline ends. This CDR3 is built from 13 residues. CDR1 is SNHLY, CDR2 FYNNEI, per germline. This CDR3 reads CASSETAGNTIYF. The CDR3, as DNA: TGTGCCAGCAGTGAAACTGCTGGAAACACCATATATTTT. Full variable domain (outside the CDR3, taken from reference TRBV2 and TRBJ1-3): EPEVTQTPSHQVTQMGQEVILRCVPISNHLYFYWYRQILGQKVEFLVSFYNNEISEKSEIFDDQFSVERPDGSNFTLKIRSTKLEDSAMYFCASSETAGNTIYFGEGSWLTVV.

V gene TRBV6-1 combines with J gene TRBJ2-7; 8 bases line up with TRBD1. V lost 2 bases, J lost 7 bases, and 13 bases stayed unmatched. The V gene's germline CDR1 is MNHNS and CDR2 SASEGT. The CDR3 covers 16 residues. CDR3 in amino acids: CASSEMGQGASLEQYF. Written as DNA, the CDR3 is TGTGCCAGCAGTGAAATGGGGCAGGGGGCGAGTCTAGAGCAGTACTTC.

The gene calls are TRBV4-3 and TRBJ2-7, with D tentatively TRBD2 (6 bases). This CDR3 has 16 amino acids. V was cut by 0 bases and J by 0 bases, with 12 bases left in between. Germline-derived CDR1 and CDR2 are LGHNA and YSLEER. This chain's CDR3 is CASSQDPSGSSYEQYF. The CDR3 region has the DNA TGCGCCAGCAGCCAAGATCCCAGCGGGTCCTCCTACGAGCAGTACTTC.

CDR3 region: CSSVIGGTDTQYF. In nucleotides, the CDR3 is TGCAGCTCCGTAATCGGGGGCACAGATACGCAGTATTTT. The V gene is TRBV29-1, the J gene TRBJ2-3; possibly TRBD2 for D (5 bases). The CDR3 runs 13 residues. The V end lost 8 bases, the J end lost 1 base, and 13 bases lay between the germline ends. Germline CDR1 SQVTM, CDR2 ANQGSEA.

This clone has just one count. The chain links TRBV6-5 to TRBJ1-2; 9 bases map to TRBD1. J lost 3 bases, V lost 3 bases, and 5 bases had no gene match. The germline gives CDR1 MNHEY, CDR2 SVGAGI. This CDR3 comprises 15 residues. The CDR3 protein is CASSYLDRGHYGYTF. DNA for the CDR3: TGTGCCAGCAGTTATTTGGACAGGGGTCACTATGGCTACACCTTC.

V is TRBV3-1 (or the pseudogene TRBV3-2) and J is TRBJ2-1, with TRBD2 identical over 14 bases. The CDR3 extends over 13 amino acids. CDR1 is LGHDT and CDR2 is YNNKEL in the germline V gene (reference sequence). J gave up 15 bases and V 4 bases, and 5 bases lay outside the gene matches. The CDR3 sequence: CASSLGLAGVRFF. CDR3 sequence (DNA): TGTGCCAGCAGCCTGGGACTAGCGGGAGTGCGGTTCTTC.

This rearrangement joins TRBV19 to TRBJ1-6, with D tentatively TRBD1 (5 bases). This CDR3 is 14 amino acids long. V lost 5 bases to trimming and J lost 11 bases, with 16 bases between them. Germline CDR1 LNHDA, CDR2 SQIVND (reference sequence). This CDR3 reads CASSAGLPRAPLHF. In nucleotides, the CDR3 is TGTGCCAGTAGTGCGGGACTCCCAAGGGCACCCCTCCACTTT. Supplemented by reference TRBV19 and TRBJ1-6, the full variable domain reads DGGITQSPKYLFRKEGQNVTLSCEQNLNHDAMYWYRQDPGQGLRLIYYSQIVNDFQKGDIAEGYSVSREKKESFPLTVTSAQKNPTAFYLCASSAGLPRAPLHFGNGTRLTVT.

The chain joins TRBV18 to TRBJ1-2; 9 bases are a match to TRBD1. CDR3 length: 13 amino acids. CDR1 is KGHSH and CDR2 is LQKENI in the germline V gene. Unmatched junction bases numbered 4, after V lost 6 bases and J lost 5 bases. The CDR3 sequence: CASSPGQGYGYTF. CDR3 in DNA: TGTGCCAGCTCGCCAGGACAGGGGTATGGCTACACCTTC. Supplemented by reference TRBV18 and TRBJ1-2, the full variable domain reads NAGVMQNPRHLVRRRGQEARLRCSPMKGHSHVYWYRQLPEEGLKFMVYLQKENIIDESGMPKERFSAEFPKEGPSILRIQQVVRGDSAAYFCASSPGQGYGYTFGSGTRLTVV.

The count of this clone is one. V and J are TRBV10-3 and TRBJ1-5; 8 bases line up with TRBD1. CDR3 length equals 16 residues. J lost 7 bases, V lost 0 bases, and 8 bases had no gene match. Germline CDR1 ENHRY, CDR2 SYGVKD. The CDR3 region has the DNA TGTGCCATCAGTGAGTCGGGTGACAGGGGACGGCAGCCCCAGCATTTT. Translation: CAISESGDRGRQPQHF.

The chain recombines TRBV6-5 with TRBJ2-3; D unclear. The germline V and J ends were trimmed by 8 bases and 3 bases, with 6 bases remaining between them. This CDR3 contains 11 residues. Per germline, CDR1 MNHEY and CDR2 SVGAGI. The chain's CDR3 is CASVTTDTQYF. For the CDR3, the DNA is TGTGCCAGCGTCACAACAGATACGCAGTATTTT.

The V and J genes are TRBV19 and TRBJ2-2; 10 bases are shared with TRBD2. The V gene end was trimmed by 3 bases and the J gene end by 4 bases; junction bases not matched to a gene: 2. The CDR3 consists of 15 residues. Germline CDR1 and CDR2: LNHDA and SQIVND (reference sequence). The CDR3 loop is CASSITSGITGELFF. CDR3 DNA: TGTGCCAGTAGTATCACTAGCGGGATCACCGGGGAGCTGTTTTTT.

The V gene is TRBV24-1, the J gene TRBJ2-2; D remains ambiguous. The germline V and J ends were trimmed by 4 bases and 3 bases, with 8 bases remaining between them. This CDR3 has 14 residues. Germline V gene sequence: CDR1 KGHDR, CDR2 SFDVKD. CDR3 DNA: TGTGCCACCAGTGAGCCGGGTCACACCGGGGAGCTGTTTTTT. Translating gives CATSEPGHTGELFF.

The chain recombines TRBV5-6 with TRBJ1-3, with unresolved D. V was shortened by 3 bases and J by 0 bases, with 10 bases between the two germline ends. The germline CDR1 and CDR2 sequences are SGHDT and YYEEEE. The CDR3 spans 15 residues. CDR3 loop: CASSWGASSGNTIYF. DNA of the CDR3: TGTGCCAGCAGCTGGGGAGCTTCCTCTGGAAACACCATATATTTT.

The chain carries TRBV7-2 and TRBJ2-2; 7 bases align to TRBD2. Trimming at V came to 5 bases and at J to 1 base, leaving 4 bases not matched to a gene. The CDR3 contains 15 residues. Germline values: CDR1 SGHTA, CDR2 FQGNSA. The CDR3 region has the DNA TGTGCCAGCAGCGCGGGAGTCGTGAACACCGGGGAGCTGTTTTTT. It yields the protein CASSAGVVNTGELFF.

The table lists this clone with a few counts. V and J are TRBV28 and TRBJ1-5, with 10 nucleotides matching TRBD1. This CDR3 is 15 amino acids long. Germline V gives CDR1 MDHEN, CDR2 SYDVKM. V lost 8 bases to trimming and J lost 3 bases; unmatched junction nucleotides: 7. The CDR3 loop reads CASAQTGGLNQPQHF. CDR3 coding DNA: TGTGCCAGCGCCCAGACAGGGGGCCTCAATCAGCCCCAGCATTTT.

The chain couples TRBV9 to TRBJ2-3; TRBD2 matches 10 bases. The germline V gene has CDR1 SGDLS and CDR2 YYNGEE. V shed 3 bases and J 4 bases; nucleotides not matched to a gene: 8. The CDR3 runs to 16 residues. The CDR3: CASSARRSGGADTQYF. The DNA for the CDR3 is TGTGCCAGCAGCGCTCGAAGGAGCGGGGGGGCAGATACGCAGTATTTT. The entire variable domain, with the rest obtained from reference TRBV9 and TRBJ2-3, is as follows: DSGVTQTPKHLITATGQRVTLRCSPRSGDLSVYWYQQSLDQGLQFLIQYYNGEERAKGNILERFSAQQFPDLHSELNLSSLELGDSALYFCASSARRSGGADTQYFGPGTRLTVL.

This chain uses TRBV14 with TRBJ2-1, with 9 nucleotides matching TRBD2. The V segment lost 0 bases and the J segment 3 bases; nucleotides outside the gene matches: 3. The CDR3 extends over 16 amino acids. Germline lookup yields CDR1 SGHDN and CDR2 FVKESK. The CDR3 DNA follows: TGTGCCAGCAGCCAAGATAGCGGGAGAATCTACAATGAGCAGTTCTTC. Protein sequence: CASSQDSGRIYNEQFF.

The chain carries TRBV10-3 and TRBJ1-6, with 9 bases lining up with TRBD1. V shed 6 bases and J 6 bases; nucleotides not matched to a gene: 3. The length of the CDR3 is 14 residues. Germline loops: CDR1 ENHRY, CDR2 SYGVKD. The CDR3 spells CAIRVTGGNSPLHF. The CDR3 bases are TGTGCCATCAGGGTGACAGGGGGTAATTCACCCCTCCACTTT.

The rearrangement links TRBV19 to TRBJ2-5; a possible D gene is TRBD1 (6 bases). Trimming removed 3 bases at V and 2 bases at J, with 7 bases between. The CDR3 totals 13 residues. Germline values: CDR1 LNHDA, CDR2 SQIVND (reference sequence). CDR3 coding DNA: TGTGCCAGTAGTATTGGACAGCAAGAGACCCAGTACTTC. It specifies CASSIGQQETQYF.

The rearrangement links TRBV15 to TRBJ2-5; D gene ambiguous. CDR1 is LNHNV and CDR2 is YYDKDF in the germline V gene (reference sequence). V gave up 1 base and J gave up 2 bases, with 8 bases separating them. This CDR3 is built from 14 residues. CDR3 amino acids: CATSRGAHQETQYF. CDR3 in DNA: TGTGCCACCAGCAGAGGGGCTCATCAAGAGACCCAGTACTTC.

The chain combines TRBV6-5 with TRBJ2-7, with 7 bases aligning to TRBD1. The CDR3 is 13 residues long. CDR1 is MNHEY and CDR2 is SVGAGI in the germline V gene. Trimming cost V 6 bases and J 4 bases; bases outside gene matches: 6. CDR3 sequence reads: CASSREQGYEQYF. CDR3 in DNA: TGTGCCAGCAGCCGGGAACAGGGGTACGAGCAGTACTTC.

The J gene is TRBJ1-5, the V gene TRBV10-3; D is undetermined. Deletions cut 2 bases from V and 1 base from J, with 15 bases between. The CDR3 runs 17 residues. CDR1 ENHRY and CDR2 SYGVKD come from the germline V gene. Written as DNA, the CDR3 is TGTGCCATCAGTGAGCGGAGCGGGGAAGCGAGCAATCAGCCCCAGCATTTT. Its protein is CAISERSGEASNQPQHF.

The chain joins TRBV28 to TRBJ1-1; D is uncertain. Germline V gives CDR1 MDHEN, CDR2 SYDVKM. This CDR3 region has 12 residues. Trimming took off 2 bases at V and 10 bases at J, with 11 bases between the two ends. The CDR3 region is CASSLGAKRAFF. DNA for the CDR3: TGTGCCAGCAGTTTAGGAGCCAAACGAGCTTTCTTT.

This clone showed up just once. This CDR3 is also generated by other DNA sequences in the sample. The chain combines TRBV5-1 with TRBJ1-3, with D unresolved. This CDR3 is built from 14 residues. CDR1 is SGHRS and CDR2 is YFSETQ in the germline V gene. V was cut by 0 bases and J by 0 bases, with 4 bases left in between. CDR3: CASSLGSSGNTIYF. The CDR3 DNA reads TGCGCCAGCAGCTTGGGGAGCTCTGGAAACACCATATATTTT.

The chain uses TRBV6-1 and TRBJ2-6, with a weak D call TRBD2 (5 bases). Between the trimmed V and J ends, which lost 1 base and 2 bases, there was a span of 9 bases. Germline lookup yields CDR1 MNHNS and CDR2 SASEGT. The CDR3 is 16 amino acids. The CDR3 reads CASSEDRRPGANVLTF. The CDR3 region has the DNA TGTGCCAGCAGTGAAGATCGGAGGCCTGGGGCCAACGTCCTGACTTTC.

This clone was recorded a few times. The rearrangement uses TRBV11-3 and TRBJ2-3; D may be TRBD1 (6 bases). The CDR3 covers 17 residues. The V end lost 1 base, the J end lost 0 bases, and 14 bases lay between the germline ends. Germline CDR1 SGHNT, CDR2 YENEEA. The CDR3 sequence is CASSLGDRSTSTDTQYF. DNA for the CDR3: TGTGCCAGCAGCTTAGGCGACAGGTCGACTAGCACAGATACGCAGTATTTT.

The CDR3 DNA reads as TGTGCCAGCAGTGAAGGGGGACTACCCGCCTACAATGAGCAGTTCTTC. Translating it yields CASSEGGLPAYNEQFF. The chain employs TRBV25-1 and TRBJ2-1; 7 positions match TRBD2. The CDR3 extends over 16 amino acids. In germline, CDR1 is MGHDK, CDR2 SYGVNS. V was pared by 2 bases and J by 2 bases, with 6 bases of the junction left unmatched. Together with reference TRBV25-1 and TRBJ2-1, the CDR3 gives the full variable domain: EADIYQTPRYLVIGTGKKITLECSQTMGHDKMYWYQQDPGMELHLIHYSYGVNSTEKGDLSSESTVSRIRTEHFPLTLESARPSHTSQYLCASSEGGLPAYNEQFFGPGTRLTVL.

This clone was counted between two and nine times. The V call is TRBV7-2, the J call TRBJ1-2; 7 bases line up with TRBD1. The germline CDR1 and CDR2 sequences are SGHTA and FQGNSA. This CDR3 is built from 15 residues. J lost 4 bases, V lost 2 bases, and 7 bases had no gene match. DNA for the CDR3: TGTGCCAGCAGCTTAAAGGGGGACAGTCTCTATGGCTACACCTTC. Amino acids: CASSLKGDSLYGYTF.

The chain uses TRBV4-3 and TRBJ1-6, with 7 bases lining up with TRBD1. This CDR3 has 16 residues. V was pared by 0 bases and J by 8 bases, with 7 bases of the junction left unmatched. From germline, CDR1 is LGHNA and CDR2 YSLEER. The CDR3 is CASSQEVQGYYSPLHF. CDR3 DNA: TGCGCCAGCAGCCAAGAGGTACAGGGGTACTATTCACCCCTCCACTTT.

The chain is built from TRBV19 and TRBJ2-6; 11 nucleotides match TRBD1. Germline V CDR1 and CDR2: LNHDA, SQIVND (reference sequence). J gave up 0 bases and V 10 bases, and 8 bases lay outside the gene matches. The CDR3 sequence is 17 residues long. CDR3 in DNA: TGTGCCACTGAGGGACAGGGGGGTTTCTCTGGGGCCAACGTCCTGACTTTC. This encodes CATEGQGGFSGANVLTF.

The CDR3 DNA follows: TGTGCCAGCAGCCAAGTCGGGGTAGCGGGGGGCTACGAGCAGTACTTC. This translates into CASSQVGVAGGYEQYF. The rearrangement links TRBV3-1 (or the pseudogene TRBV3-2) to TRBJ2-7; 10 bases are a match to TRBD2. The V segment lost 1 base and the J segment 3 bases; nucleotides outside the gene matches: 6. Per germline, CDR1 LGHDT and CDR2 YNNKEL (reference sequence). The CDR3 totals 16 residues.